This TCR beta chain was profiled in a study of glioma-infiltrating T cells. Using RNA template, CDR3s of TCR alpha and beta were amplified with iRepertoire arm-PCR. One-step reverse transcription and amplification started from about 100-400 ng of tissue mRNA or PBMC total RNA. TCRdb used MiXCR to reprocess the multiplex PCR reads, holding one entry per CDR3 protein. The table shows 150,000 to 200,000 distinct CDR3 sequences, with 32% occurring only once. This CDR3 comprises 16 residues. The V segment lost 6 bases and the J segment 3 bases; nucleotides outside the gene matches: 12. The germline V gene encodes CDR1 LNHDA and CDR2 SQIVND (reference sequence). Notes on this clonotype: Since a much larger clone is just one base distant, this may be a read error.

The chain is built from TRBV19 and TRBJ1-1; 8 bases match TRBD1. The TCR sequence derives from a human donor with low-grade glioma or glioblastoma, undergoing nonglioma brain surgery, or in good health (not recorded which). The material sequenced was glioma tissue, nonneoplastic brain tissue, or PBMCs (not recorded which). The CDR3 bases are TGTGCCAGTAGCGACAGGGGCGACTGGTTGGACACTGAAGCTTTCTTT. Translated, it gives CASSDRGDWLDTEAFF.